This TCR beta chain stems from a study of T cells in Graves' hyperthyroidism and ophthalmopathy. In the study overall: Peripheral blood draws took place at initial diagnosis, ahead of any treatment. Whole-study findings and limits: Ophthalmopathy, as predicted by the model, came a median around 6 months after the prediction. Most expanded thyroid clonotypes above 0.001 also appeared in blood.

CDR1 and CDR2 (germline): LGHDT, YNNKEL (reference sequence). The CDR3 contains 12 residues. Trimming cost V 8 bases and J 2 bases, with 9 bases left between them. Template material for amplifying TCR beta CDR3 regions consisted of RNA transcripts. TCR CDR3 underwent first-round RT-PCR with the HTBI primer set. TCRdb recomputed calls from the multiplex PCR reads with MiXCR, one row per CDR3 protein. The sample lists 200,000 to 250,000 distinct CDR3 sequences, roughly a quarter seen once, with around 32% in the top ten. In the case of this clonotype: Antigen unknown.

Criteria for exclusion of patients were uncontrolled infection, other autoimmune disease, pregnancy or lactation. The material sequenced was blood. This clonotype originated in a middle-aged woman with Graves' ophthalmopathy. V is TRBV3-1 and J is TRBJ1-2; D call uncertain. CDR3 protein: CASLMENYGYTF. DNA for the CDR3: TGTGCCAGCCTTATGGAGAACTATGGCTACACCTTC.